This TCR beta chain was recorded in a study of blood T cells in healthy people across ages. Study observations and caveats: Age showed a roughly linear inverse relationship with TCR beta diversity per million T cells. CMV status of donors was not determined, possibly confounding expanded clonotype changes. More naive CD4+ cells and higher diversity marked long-lived donors relative to aged donors. Higher naive T cell percentage went strongly together with higher TCR beta diversity.

Primed by a sample-barcoded 5' primer and a J-beta primer mix, a second PCR proceeded for roughly 7 to 12 cycles. Each CDR3 protein is one row after TCRdb ran MiXCR on the 5' RACE reads. The data show approximately 800,000 distinct CDR3 sequences, 55% to 65% seen once. Concerning this clonotype: The antigen remains undetermined.

This CDR3 has 14 amino acids. Germline V lookup: CDR1 MNHNS, CDR2 SASEGT. The sample comprised blood. This TCR derives from a man aged 25-45 years in good health. The genes are TRBV6-1 and TRBJ2-4; 10 bases are a match to TRBD1. The end of the DNA is better explained by TRBJ2-7, so the J call may be wrong. This CDR3 is CASRARTGGYEQYF. As DNA, the CDR3 is TGTGCCAGCAGGGCTAGGACAGGGGGCTACGAGCAGTACTTC.